This TCR beta chain was sequenced for a study of cytomegalovirus exposure and HLA in healthy donors. Both 60 Vbeta primers and 13 Jbeta primers went into the PCR. Here immunoSEQ multiplex PCR was the method, and the copy in TCRdb shows in-frame clones only, minus some. The sample shows 100,000 to 150,000 clones, 70% to 85% of them seen only once. In the case of this clone: What it binds is not known.

Findings and caveats of the study: The likely explanation for a cluster of highly shared sequence variants was sequencing artifact.

This TCR came from a man between 18 and 35 years old in good health and CMV-seropositive. The sequenced sample was PBMCs.

The CDR3 sequence: CASSLGRSTQYF. The CDR3 DNA reads TGTGCCAGCAGCTTAGGCAGGTCCACGCAGTATTTT. The V call is TRBV11-2, the J call TRBJ2-3; D call uncertain. Germline-derived CDR1 and CDR2 are SGHAT and FQNNGV. The V end lost 1 base, the J end lost 9 bases, and 8 bases lay between the germline ends. The CDR3 totals 12 residues.